This passage covers 20 T cell receptor beta chains from one sample sequenced in a study of CXCR3-negative and CXCR3-positive naive CD8 T cells. General study findings and limits: Greater hydrophobicity was found in TRB CDR3s of CXCR3-positive naive cells than of CXCR3-negative naive cells.

No antigen has been identified for these receptors. The libraries of TRB cDNA were prepared using 5' RACE with UMI labels. TCRdb reprocessed the 5' RACE reads and stores each CDR3 protein as one record, lacking DNA. The table lists under 75,000 distinct CDR3 sequences, with 0.55% to 0.85% in the top ten. Sequencing input: naive CXCR3+ CD8+ T cells from blood. As to subset: CD45RO-CCR7+CD27+CD95- naive CD8+ T cells expressing CXCR3 (TNR3+). Receptor source: a human donor in good health. Some clones in this sample may be carry-over from other donors' samples.

The chain recombines TRBV29-1 with TRBJ2-7; TCRdb gives TRBD1 as the D gene, but with no DNA this cannot be confirmed. The CDR3 runs to 11 residues. Germline CDR1 reads SQVTM; CDR2 reads ANQGSEA. The CDR3 is CSVVGGYEQYF.

The J gene is TRBJ2-1, the V gene TRBV25-1; TCRdb indicates TRBD1, and absent DNA this call remains unverified. Germline-derived CDR1 and CDR2 are MGHDK and SYGVNS. The CDR3 runs 17 residues. CDR3 in amino acids: CASSDSAGRGLNNEQFF.

The chain uses TRBV7-3 and TRBJ2-7. The germline gives CDR1 SGHTA, CDR2 FQGTGA. The CDR3 length is 14 residues. This CDR3 is CASSFHPDSHEQYF. The whole variable domain, remainder taken from reference TRBV7-3 and TRBJ2-7, is GAGVSQTPSNKVTEKGKYVELRCDPISGHTALYWYRQSLGQGPEFLIYFQGTGAADDSGLPNDRFFAVRPEGSVSTLKIQRTERGDSAVYLCASSFHPDSHEQYFGPGTRLTVT.

V and J are TRBV29-1 and TRBJ2-5; TCRdb reports TRBD1, a call that lacks DNA to check it against. The CDR3 runs 15 residues. Germline values: CDR1 SQVTM, CDR2 ANQGSEA. This CDR3 is CSATWRGSLQETQYF. The full variable domain, in which reference TRBV29-1 and TRBJ2-5 provide the parts outside the CDR3, is SAVISQKPSRDICQRGTSLTIQCQVDSQVTMMFWYRQQPGQSLTLIATANQGSEATYESGFVIDKFPISRPNLTFSTLTVSNMSPEDSSIYLCSATWRGSLQETQYFGPGTRLLVL.

The V and J genes are TRBV7-3 and TRBJ2-1. There are 15 residues in the CDR3. Germline CDR1 reads SGHTA; CDR2 reads FQGTGA. CDR3 in amino acids: CASSLYETTYNEQFF. The full variable domain, its missing parts supplied by reference TRBV7-3 and TRBJ2-1, is GAGVSQTPSNKVTEKGKYVELRCDPISGHTALYWYRQSLGQGPEFLIYFQGTGAADDSGLPNDRFFAVRPEGSVSTLKIQRTERGDSAVYLCASSLYETTYNEQFFGPGTRLTVL.

This rearrangement joins TRBV28 to TRBJ2-2; TCRdb's D call of TRBD1 is untestable without DNA. In germline, CDR1 is MDHEN, CDR2 SYDVKM. CDR3 length: 17 amino acids. This CDR3 is CASSSKTGTGYGGELFF.

The chain joins TRBV5-1 to TRBJ2-7. The CDR3 is made up of 15 amino acids. Germline V gene data show CDR1 as SGHRS and CDR2 as YFSETQ. The CDR3 sequence: CASSLSGPSSYEQYF.

This CDR3 is CASRPSTGGDTGELFF. The chain combines TRBV6-2 or TRBV6-3 with TRBJ2-2; TCRdb indicates TRBD1, and absent DNA this call remains unverified. This CDR3 has 16 amino acids. Germline lookup yields CDR1 MNHEY and CDR2 SVGEGT.

This CDR3 reads CASSSPVGQNYNEQFF. This chain joins TRBV7-9 and TRBJ2-1; the TRBD1 assignment by TCRdb is unverifiable without DNA. Germline values: CDR1 SEHNR, CDR2 FQNEAQ (reference sequence). The CDR3 is made up of 16 amino acids. The full variable domain, with the rest looked up from reference TRBV7-9 and TRBJ2-1, is DTGVSQNPRHKITKRGQNVTFRCDPISEHNRLYWYRQTLGQGPEFLTYFQNEAQLEKSRLLSDRFSAERPKGSFSTLEIQRTEQGDSAMYLCASSSPVGQNYNEQFFGPGTRLTVL.

V is TRBV6-4 and J is TRBJ2-1; the TCRdb call, TRBD1, lacks DNA for checking. The CDR3 runs to 20 residues. CDR1 MRHNA and CDR2 SNTAGT come from the germline V gene. CDR3 region: CASSDSIAASTVGPYNEQFF.

The V and J genes are TRBV29-1 and TRBJ2-7; TCRdb proposes TRBD2, but this gene call is untestable without DNA. From germline, CDR1 is SQVTM and CDR2 ANQGSEA. The CDR3 is 16 amino acids. The CDR3 loop is CSVESWGGGGSMMQYF.

The rearrangement joins TRBV2 to TRBJ2-1; TCRdb selects TRBD2, and the lack of DNA leaves this call unchecked. CDR1 is SNHLY, CDR2 FYNNEI, per germline. The length of the CDR3 is 15 residues. CDR3 loop: CASSSPQDSYNEQFF.

CDR3 amino acids: CASSEPTSGGAAYEQYF. The genes are TRBV10-2 and TRBJ2-7; lacking DNA, the TRBD2 call made by TCRdb goes unchecked. CDR1 and CDR2 (germline): WSHSY, SAAADI. The CDR3 is 17 residues long.

V is TRBV12-3 or TRBV12-4 and J is TRBJ2-5; there is no DNA to check the TCRdb D call of TRBD2. The CDR3 is 16 residues long. CDR3 loop: CASSSGLAGPLETQYF.

This chain links TRBV12-3 or TRBV12-4 with TRBJ2-1; TCRdb designates TRBD1, a call that cannot be tested without DNA. The CDR3 is 15 amino acids. CDR3 sequence: CASSLWGQGNNEQFF.

This rearrangement joins TRBV12-3 or TRBV12-4 to TRBJ1-5; TCRdb reports TRBD1, a call that lacks DNA to check it against. CDR3 length: 15 residues. The CDR3 reads CASRPPGGENQPQHF.

The CDR3 sequence is CASSDLSGGSYNEQFF. The chain carries TRBV6-4 and TRBJ2-1; checking the TCRdb D call of TRBD1 is not possible without DNA. Germline CDR1 reads MRHNA; CDR2 reads SNTAGT. CDR3 length equals 16 residues.

The genes are TRBV20-1 and TRBJ2-1; TCRdb names TRBD2, which stays unverified in the absence of DNA. The CDR3 runs 13 residues. The germline gives CDR1 DFQATT, CDR2 SNEGSKA (reference sequence). The CDR3 region is CSAEAGGYNEQFF.

The V gene is TRBV15, the J gene TRBJ2-1; the D call of TRBD2 rests on TCRdb alone, since no DNA is present to check it. Germline assignment: CDR1 LNHNV and CDR2 YYDKDF (reference sequence). CDR3 length equals 20 residues. This chain's CDR3 is CATSRVNLVSGASSYNEQFF.

The chain carries TRBV6-2 or TRBV6-3 and TRBJ1-2; absent DNA, TCRdb's TRBD1 call cannot be checked. The CDR3 is 13 amino acids. Germline V lookup: CDR1 MNHEY, CDR2 SVGEGT. CDR3 in amino acids: CASSYSGPVDYTF.